One sample yielded the 27 T cell receptor beta chains listed below, sequenced in a study of CD8 T cells in ankylosing spondylitis. TCRdb itself ran the 5' RACE reads through MiXCR, one entry per CDR3 protein. Among about 540,000 distinct CDR3 sequences, about 13% were seen once, and the ten largest hold 6.5% to 7%. Their antigen targets remain unknown. Whole-study results and caveats: For ankylosing spondylitis blood, a TCR beta motif of about eight highly homologous variants appeared characteristic.

What was sequenced was blood, either unsorted or a sorted T cell fraction (not recorded which). The receptors shown here come from a male donor with ankylosing spondylitis.

This clonotype was seen a few times. The rearrangement joins TRBV5-1 to TRBJ2-7; TRBD1 matches at 7 bases. With 4 bases clipped from V and 3 bases from J, the junction kept 10 bases outside the gene matches. The CDR3 loop spans 15 amino acids. The germline V gene has CDR1 SGHRS and CDR2 YFSETQ. CDR3 bases: TGCGCCAGCAGCCGCTCGGGACAGTTGGACTACGAGCAGTACTTC. Residues: CASSRSGQLDYEQYF.

This chain connects TRBV4-1 to TRBJ2-3; TRBD2 matches at 16 bases. CDR3 size: 18 residues. Germline loops: CDR1 MGHRA, CDR2 YSYEKL. V was clipped by 2 bases and J by 4 bases; unmatched bases: 6. DNA for the CDR3: TGCGCCAGCAGCCAACCCTCGGGACTAGCGGGAGGGCCAGATACGCAGTATTTT. It yields the protein CASSQPSGLAGGPDTQYF.

The chain couples TRBV10-3 to TRBJ2-5; no reliable D call. CDR1 is ENHRY and CDR2 is SYGVKD in the germline V gene. Trimming pared 7 bases from V and 7 bases from J, leaving 13 bases between. CDR3 size: 12 residues. The CDR3 region is CAITLPSGTQYF. Written as DNA, the CDR3 is TGTGCCATCACCCTCCCGAGTGGGACCCAGTACTTC.

The chain recombines TRBV20-1 with TRBJ2-7; the D gene is possibly TRBD2 (6 bases). Between the trimmed V and J ends, which lost 3 bases and 3 bases, there was a span of 15 bases. The CDR3 sequence is 14 residues long. The germline CDR1 and CDR2 sequences are DFQATT and SNEGSKA (reference sequence). CDR3 residues: CSASTVAVFYEQYF. The CDR3 DNA sequence: TGCAGTGCTAGTACGGTAGCGGTTTTCTACGAGCAGTACTTC.

This clonotype occurred a few times. The gene calls are TRBV12-3 or TRBV12-4 and TRBJ2-1, with TRBD1 matching 9 bases. This CDR3 has 16 residues. Losses at the gene ends were 5 bases for V and 8 bases for J; bases not matched to a gene: 13. CDR3 sequence (DNA): TGTGCCAGCAGTCTCGGGGCGGGACAGGGAGTCCATGAGCAGTTCTTC. It specifies CASSLGAGQGVHEQFF.

The chain carries TRBV12-3 or TRBV12-4 and TRBJ1-1, with 7 positions matching TRBD1. The CDR3 loop spans 15 amino acids. The V and J ends lost 6 bases and 1 base, in that order; junction bases with no gene match: 8. DNA for the CDR3: TGTGCCAGCAGCTATCGACAGGGCCGGAACACTGAAGCTTTCTTT. It translates to CASSYRQGRNTEAFF.

The chain uses TRBV5-6 and TRBJ2-7, with D possibly TRBD2 on 5 matching bases. This CDR3 is 13 amino acids long. Germline CDR1 reads SGHDT; CDR2 reads YYEEEE. The ends were cut back, 0 bases at V and 7 bases at J, with 11 bases in the middle. The CDR3 protein is CASSLGGLAEQYF. The CDR3 DNA reads TGTGCCAGCAGCTTGGGAGGGTTGGCGGAGCAGTACTTC.

There are a few counts of this clonotype. This sequence joins TRBV12-3 or TRBV12-4 and TRBJ2-1; D is perhaps TRBD1 or TRBD2 (6 bases each). V was trimmed by 5 bases and J by 6 bases, leaving 20 bases between them. The CDR3 spans 16 residues. CDR3 nucleotides: TGTGCCAGCAGTGACTCCCAGGGGCTCGGGGGCAATGAGCAGTTCTTC. It specifies CASSDSQGLGGNEQFF.

Only a few counts were recorded for this clonotype. V usage is TRBV20-1 and J usage is TRBJ2-1; 9 bases fit TRBD2. After removal of 3 bases from V and 10 bases from J, the junction contained 19 bases not matched to a gene. From germline, CDR1 is DFQATT and CDR2 SNEGSKA (reference sequence). This CDR3 has 17 amino acids. This chain's CDR3 is CSASLNAQGHGLAEQFF. CDR3 nucleotides: TGCAGTGCTAGTCTAAATGCCCAAGGACACGGACTAGCGGAGCAGTTCTTC.

The chain's CDR3 is CASISGTNTGELFF. The CDR3 DNA reads TGTGCCAGCATTAGCGGGACGAACACCGGGGAGCTGTTTTTT. This chain uses TRBV2 with TRBJ2-2; TRBD2 matches at 8 bases. The V segment lost 7 bases and the J segment 0 bases; nucleotides outside the gene matches: 1. Germline-derived CDR1 and CDR2 are SNHLY and FYNNEI. The length of the CDR3 is 14 residues. Combining the CDR3 with reference TRBV2 and TRBJ2-2 gives the whole variable domain EPEVTQTPSHQVTQMGQEVILRCVPISNHLYFYWYRQILGQKVEFLVSFYNNEISEKSEIFDDQFSVERPDGSNFTLKIRSTKLEDSAMYFCASISGTNTGELFFGEGSRLTVL.

CDR3 nucleotide sequence: TGCAGTGCTTACTCCGGGACTAGCGTCGAGCAGTTCTTC. This translates into CSAYSGTSVEQFF. V and J are TRBV20-1 and TRBJ2-1; 10 bases map to TRBD2. Germline-derived CDR1 and CDR2 are DFQATT and SNEGSKA (reference sequence). Unmatched junction bases numbered 8, after V lost 5 bases and J lost 10 bases. The CDR3 has 13 residues.

This chain uses TRBV6-5 with TRBJ2-5; the D gene is possibly TRBD1 (5 bases). CDR1 is MNHEY and CDR2 is SVGAGI in the germline V gene. Between the trimmed V and J ends, which lost 2 bases and 3 bases, there was a span of 7 bases. The CDR3 sequence is 13 residues long. The CDR3 sequence: CASSYGREETQYF. CDR3 in DNA: TGTGCCAGCAGTTACGGCAGGGAAGAGACCCAGTACTTC.

The chain combines TRBV24-1 with TRBJ1-2; D unclear. Trimming pared 7 bases from V and 8 bases from J, leaving 28 bases between. CDR1 KGHDR and CDR2 SFDVKD come from the germline V gene. This CDR3 is 17 amino acids long. The CDR3: CATSGMTESTTHEGYTF. The CDR3 nucleotides are TGTGCCACCAGCGGAATGACGGAGTCAACTACCCACGAGGGCTACACCTTC.

This clonotype was counted a few times. The rearrangement joins TRBV10-3 to TRBJ2-1; 10 positions agree with TRBD2. The V gene end was trimmed by 11 bases and the J gene end by 4 bases; junction bases not matched to a gene: 5. The germline V gene has CDR1 ENHRY and CDR2 SYGVKD. There are 13 residues in the CDR3. The CDR3 DNA sequence: TGTGCCCCGACTAGCGGGCCTTACAATGAGCAGTTCTTC. It translates to CAPTSGPYNEQFF.

In DNA form, the CDR3 reads TGTGCCAGCAGCCCCAGGGGTTCCGGGGAAGCTTTCTTT. This gives the protein CASSPRGSGEAFF. The genes are TRBV7-9 and TRBJ1-1; TRBD1 is a possible D gene (6 bases). CDR3 length equals 13 residues. Germline V gene data show CDR1 as SEHNR and CDR2 as FQNEAQ (reference sequence). V was shortened by 5 bases and J by 8 bases, with 15 bases between the two germline ends.

At least ten counts were recorded for this clonotype. This chain connects TRBV27 to TRBJ1-6, with D tentatively TRBD1 (5 bases). The germline V gene encodes CDR1 MNHEY and CDR2 SMNVEV (reference sequence). V was trimmed by 3 bases and J by 10 bases, leaving 13 bases between them. The CDR3 length is 14 residues. CDR3 residues: CASSFSTEGSPLHF. The CDR3 bases are TGTGCCAGCAGTTTCTCGACAGAAGGATCACCCCTCCACTTT.

This clonotype was counted a few times. The chain carries TRBV7-9 and TRBJ2-1; 9 bases align to TRBD2. The V gene end was trimmed by 1 base and the J gene end by 10 bases; junction bases not matched to a gene: 5. CDR3 length: 14 amino acids. The germline gives CDR1 SEHNR, CDR2 FQNEAQ (reference sequence). CDR3 residues: CASSLGLAVEEQFF. As DNA, the CDR3 is TGTGCCAGCAGCTTAGGACTAGCGGTGGAGGAGCAGTTCTTC.

This clonotype showed up many times. V usage is TRBV3-1 and J usage is TRBJ2-1, with D hard to call. This CDR3 comprises 15 residues. V lost 0 bases and J lost 3, with 9 bases in between. Germline V lookup: CDR1 LGHDT, CDR2 YNNKEL (reference sequence). Here the CDR3 DNA reads TGTGCCAGCAGCCAAGAAATTTCGGACTACAATGAGCAGTTCTTC. Residues: CASSQEISDYNEQFF.

V usage is TRBV3-1 and J usage is TRBJ2-2; 8 bases map to TRBD2. Unmatched junction bases numbered 7, after V lost 4 bases and J lost 6 bases. CDR3 length: 15 amino acids. The germline gives CDR1 LGHDT, CDR2 YNNKEL (reference sequence). The CDR3 reads CASSPKTGGAGELFF. CDR3 in DNA: TGTGCCAGCAGCCCCAAAACGGGAGGGGCCGGGGAGCTGTTTTTT.

This clonotype was seen ten or more times. The chain uses TRBV14 and TRBJ1-2; D remains unclear. V was cut by 4 bases and J by 2 bases, with 11 bases left in between. The CDR3 spans 14 residues. Germline V lookup: CDR1 SGHDN, CDR2 FVKESK. CDR3 residues: CASSRNGENYGYTF. DNA for the CDR3: TGTGCCAGCAGCCGGAATGGCGAGAACTATGGCTACACCTTC.

The rearrangement joins TRBV20-1 to TRBJ2-2, with 9 nucleotides matching TRBD2. The CDR3 contains 13 residues. Losses at the gene ends were 5 bases for V and 5 bases for J; bases not matched to a gene: 3. Germline V gene lookup returns CDR1 DFQATT and CDR2 SNEGSKA (reference sequence). The chain's CDR3 is CSASLAGTGELFF. Here the CDR3 DNA reads TGCAGTGCTTCTCTAGCGGGAACCGGGGAGCTGTTTTTT.

This chain joins TRBV5-1 and TRBJ1-6; 11 positions match TRBD1. The CDR3 has 16 amino acids. V lost 4 bases to trimming and J lost 7 bases; unmatched junction nucleotides: 7. Germline-derived CDR1 and CDR2 are SGHRS and YFSETQ. Here the CDR3 reads CASSQRTGGLNSPLHF. CDR3 DNA sequence: TGCGCCAGCAGCCAGCGGACAGGGGGCTTGAATTCACCCCTCCACTTT.

This clonotype was seen a handful of times. The gene calls are TRBV20-1 and TRBJ2-1; 10 nucleotides line up with TRBD2. The CDR3 covers 15 residues. V lost 5 bases to trimming and J lost 8 bases; unmatched junction nucleotides: 12. Looked up from germline, CDR1 is DFQATT and CDR2 is SNEGSKA (reference sequence). The CDR3 region has the DNA TGCAGTGCTTCCCTCGCTAGCGGGAGTCCCCATGAGCAGTTCTTC. Its protein product is CSASLASGSPHEQFF.

The J gene is TRBJ2-5, the V gene TRBV11-2; 9 nucleotides line up with TRBD1. The CDR3 loop spans 12 amino acids. J lost 5 bases, V lost 6 bases, and 1 base had no gene match. From germline, CDR1 is SGHAT and CDR2 FQNNGV. Written as DNA, the CDR3 is TGTGCCAGCAGAGGACAGGGGGAGACCCAGTACTTC. It is translated as CASRGQGETQYF. The full variable domain, in which reference TRBV11-2 and TRBJ2-5 provide the parts outside the CDR3, is EAGVAQSPRYKIIEKRQSVAFWCNPISGHATLYWYQQILGQGPKLLIQFQNNGVVDDSQLPKDRFSAERLKGVDSTLKIQPAKLEDSAVYLCASRGQGETQYFGPGTRLLVL.

CDR3 sequence reads: CASSLARGEGETQYF. The CDR3 DNA reads as TGTGCCAGCAGTTTAGCGCGAGGGGAGGGGGAGACCCAGTACTTC. V and J are TRBV12-3 or TRBV12-4 and TRBJ2-5, with 7 positions matching TRBD2. Trimming removed 0 bases from V and 5 bases from J; junction bases left unmatched: 6. The CDR3 totals 15 residues.

V is TRBV20-1 and J is TRBJ2-7, with D tentatively TRBD2 (6 bases). There are 14 residues in the CDR3. Germline CDR1 and CDR2: DFQATT and SNEGSKA (reference sequence). V shed 1 base and J shed 2 bases, with 12 bases lying between them. The CDR3 region has the DNA TGCAGTGCTAGAGCCCTGGCTAGCGCCTACGAGCAGTACTTC. Amino acid sequence: CSARALASAYEQYF.

The chain has TRBV5-1 and TRBJ1-6, with D tentatively TRBD1 (5 bases). V was pared by 0 bases and J by 10 bases, with 14 bases between. The CDR3 totals 15 residues. Per germline, CDR1 SGHRS and CDR2 YFSETQ. The CDR3, as DNA: TGCGCCAGCAGCTTGGACAGGCCCTCGGAGTCACCCCTCCACTTT. Protein: CASSLDRPSESPLHF.